This is a list of T cell receptor beta chains from one sample in a study of control samples from healthy donors and cancer patients. Repertoires were generated with immunoSEQ multiplex PCR, while TCRdb's copy carries only in-frame clones and drops some. Of 250,000 to 300,000 clones in the sample, roughly four fifths were seen once. Sequencing input: PBMCs. The receptors were sampled from an older woman with lung cancer. The CDR3 runs from the conserved cysteine through the conserved F or W. The D gene is left open where the match is weak. The listing skips clone size in some rows; elsewhere it reads once, few, many or a size class.

j_call: TRBJ2-7; clone_size: once; v_call: TRBV10-3; d_call: NA; cdr3_aa: CAIGRNVYEQYF; cdr3_nt: TGTGCCATCGGCCGGAATGTGTACGAGCAGTACTTC
j_call: TRBJ2-1; clone_size: few; v_call: TRBV19; d_call: NA; cdr3_aa: CASSTRRGPSYNEQFF; cdr3_nt: TGTGCCAGTAGTACCAGGCGCGGGCCGTCATACAATGAGCAGTTCTTC
j_call: TRBJ1-1; clone_size: NA; v_call: TRBV28; d_call: NA; cdr3_aa: CASSFSGLNTEAFF; cdr3_nt: TGTGCCAGCAGTTTCTCGGGCCTGAACACTGAAGCTTTCTTT
j_call: TRBJ2-7; clone_size: NA; v_call: TRBV6-5; d_call: TRBD1; cdr3_aa: CASRGPGQGYEQYF; cdr3_nt: TGTGCCAGCAGGGGCCCGGGACAGGGTTACGAGCAGTACTTC
j_call: TRBJ1-5; clone_size: NA; v_call: TRBV5-8; d_call: NA; cdr3_aa: CASSLVQNSNQPQHF; cdr3_nt: TGTGCCAGCAGCTTGGTGCAGAATAGCAATCAGCCCCAGCATTTT
j_call: TRBJ2-1; clone_size: NA; v_call: TRBV5-1; d_call: NA; cdr3_aa: CASSLDGPSSYNEQFF; cdr3_nt: TGCGCCAGCAGCTTGGATGGTCCGAGCTCCTACAATGAGCAGTTCTTC
j_call: TRBJ1-3; clone_size: NA; v_call: TRBV10-3; d_call: NA; cdr3_aa: CAITAGADSGNTIYF; cdr3_nt: TGTGCCATCACAGCGGGGGCGGACTCTGGAAACACCATATATTTT
j_call: TRBJ1-4; clone_size: NA; v_call: TRBV24-1; d_call: NA; cdr3_aa: CATSDPRRAEKLFF; cdr3_nt: TGTGCCACCAGTGACCCCCGGAGGGCGGAAAAACTGTTTTTT
j_call: TRBJ2-1; clone_size: NA; v_call: TRBV27; d_call: TRBD2; cdr3_aa: CASSLTGTRIYNEQFF; cdr3_nt: TGTGCCAGCAGTTTAACCGGGACTAGAATATACAATGAGCAGTTCTTC
j_call: TRBJ2-1; clone_size: NA; v_call: TRBV5-1; d_call: TRBD1; cdr3_aa: CASASTGGSYNEQFF; cdr3_nt: TGCGCCAGCGCCTCGACAGGGGGATCCTACAATGAGCAGTTCTTC
j_call: TRBJ1-4; clone_size: NA; v_call: TRBV2; d_call: NA; cdr3_aa: CASSPGRGNEKLFF; cdr3_nt: TGTGCCAGCAGTCCGGGACGGGGAAATGAAAAACTGTTTTTT
j_call: TRBJ2-1; clone_size: NA; v_call: TRBV7-2; d_call: TRBD2; cdr3_aa: CASSLVGTSANEQFF; cdr3_nt: TGTGCCAGCAGCTTAGTAGGGACTAGCGCCAATGAGCAGTTCTTC
j_call: TRBJ2-7; clone_size: NA; v_call: TRBV18; d_call: NA; cdr3_aa: CASSPVLEEGQYF; cdr3_nt: TGTGCCAGCTCACCGGTCCTGGAGGAGGGGCAGTACTTC
j_call: TRBJ1-1; clone_size: few; v_call: TRBV27; d_call: NA; cdr3_aa: CASSLSRTNEAFF; cdr3_nt: TGTGCCAGCAGTTTATCGCGGACAAATGAAGCTTTCTTT
j_call: TRBJ1-5; clone_size: NA; v_call: TRBV6-2/TRBV6-3; d_call: NA; cdr3_aa: CASSYSINSAGVSNQPQHF; cdr3_nt: TGTGCCAGCAGTTACTCGATCAATTCGGCAGGGGTTAGCAATCAGCCCCAGCATTTT
j_call: TRBJ2-7; clone_size: few; v_call: TRBV23-1; d_call: TRBD2; cdr3_aa: CASKQLAGNSYEQYF; cdr3_nt: TGCGCCAGCAAGCAACTAGCGGGGAACTCCTACGAGCAGTACTTC
j_call: TRBJ2-5; clone_size: NA; v_call: TRBV6-5; d_call: TRBD1; cdr3_aa: CASRWDRKQETQYF; cdr3_nt: TGTGCCAGCAGATGGGACAGGAAGCAAGAGACCCAGTACTTC
j_call: TRBJ2-7; clone_size: NA; v_call: TRBV5-4; d_call: NA; cdr3_aa: CASSLAVGPYEQYF; cdr3_nt: TGTGCCAGCAGCTTGGCCGTGGGCCCCTACGAGCAGTACTTC
j_call: TRBJ2-1; clone_size: NA; v_call: TRBV7-3; d_call: NA; cdr3_aa: CASSSQGRSYNEQFF; cdr3_nt: TGTGCCAGCAGCTCTCAGGGTAGGTCCTACAATGAGCAGTTCTTC
j_call: TRBJ2-1; clone_size: NA; v_call: TRBV5-4; d_call: TRBD1; cdr3_aa: CASSSPGQGSRLNNEQFF; cdr3_nt: TGTGCCAGCAGCAGCCCTGGACAGGGGTCGCGATTAAACAATGAGCAGTTCTTC
j_call: TRBJ2-2; clone_size: NA; v_call: TRBV9; d_call: NA; cdr3_aa: CASSPQSQNTGELFF; cdr3_nt: TGTGCCAGCAGCCCCCAGAGCCAGAACACCGGGGAGCTGTTTTTT
j_call: TRBJ2-5; clone_size: NA; v_call: TRBV18; d_call: TRBD2; cdr3_aa: CASSPNGGVRETQYF; cdr3_nt: TGTGCCAGCTCACCCAACGGGGGGGTCAGAGAGACCCAGTACTTC
j_call: TRBJ2-1; clone_size: NA; v_call: TRBV5-1; d_call: TRBD2; cdr3_aa: CASSVPTSGMGNEQFF; cdr3_nt: TGCGCCAGCAGCGTACCGACTAGCGGGATGGGGAATGAGCAGTTCTTC
j_call: TRBJ2-1; clone_size: NA; v_call: TRBV2; d_call: TRBD2; cdr3_aa: CASSSGLAGIYNEQFF; cdr3_nt: TGTGCCAGCAGTTCCGGACTAGCGGGGATTTACAATGAGCAGTTCTTC
j_call: TRBJ2-5; clone_size: NA; v_call: TRBV19; d_call: TRBD2; cdr3_aa: CASSIPGLAETQYF; cdr3_nt: TGTGCCAGTAGTATCCCGGGACTAGCAGAGACCCAGTACTTC
j_call: TRBJ2-3; clone_size: NA; v_call: TRBV11-2; d_call: NA; cdr3_aa: CASSLDAGTNTDTQYF; cdr3_nt: TGTGCCAGCAGCTTAGACGCCGGGACCAACACAGATACGCAGTATTTT
j_call: TRBJ2-6; clone_size: once; v_call: TRBV5-4; d_call: NA; cdr3_aa: CASSLVGSGANVLTF; cdr3_nt: TGTGCCAGCAGCTTGGTCGGATCTGGGGCCAACGTCCTGACTTTC
j_call: TRBJ1-1; clone_size: NA; v_call: TRBV4-1; d_call: TRBD1; cdr3_aa: CASSRTGGHTEAFF; cdr3_nt: TGCGCCAGCAGTCGGACAGGGGGTCACACTGAAGCTTTCTTT
j_call: TRBJ1-6; clone_size: once; v_call: TRBV6-6; d_call: NA; cdr3_aa: CASTETLSSPLHF; cdr3_nt: TGTGCCAGCACGGAGACTCTGTCTTCACCCCTCCACTTT
j_call: TRBJ1-4; clone_size: NA; v_call: TRBV5-6; d_call: NA; cdr3_aa: CASSLGELRREKLFF; cdr3_nt: TGTGCCAGCAGCTTGGGTGAACTTAGAAGAGAAAAACTGTTTTTT
j_call: TRBJ2-7; clone_size: once; v_call: TRBV7-8; d_call: TRBD2; cdr3_aa: CASSFPLGTSGYEQYF; cdr3_nt: TGTGCCAGCAGCTTCCCGCTTGGGACTAGCGGCTACGAGCAGTACTTC